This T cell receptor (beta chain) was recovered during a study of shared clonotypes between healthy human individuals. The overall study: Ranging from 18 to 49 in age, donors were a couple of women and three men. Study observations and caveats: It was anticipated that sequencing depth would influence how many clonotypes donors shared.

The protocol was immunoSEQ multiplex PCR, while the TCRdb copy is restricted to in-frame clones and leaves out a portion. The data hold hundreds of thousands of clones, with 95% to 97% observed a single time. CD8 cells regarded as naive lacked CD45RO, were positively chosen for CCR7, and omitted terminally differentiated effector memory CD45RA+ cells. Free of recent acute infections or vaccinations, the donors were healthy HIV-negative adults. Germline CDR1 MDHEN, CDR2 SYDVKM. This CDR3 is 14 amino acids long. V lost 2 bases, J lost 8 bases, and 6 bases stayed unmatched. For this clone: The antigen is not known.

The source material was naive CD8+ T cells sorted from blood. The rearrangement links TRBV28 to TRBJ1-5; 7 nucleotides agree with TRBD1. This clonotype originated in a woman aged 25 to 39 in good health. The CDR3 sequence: CASSLRGGRKPQHF. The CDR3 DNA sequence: TGTGCCAGCAGTTTAAGAGGGGGCCGGAAGCCCCAGCATTTT. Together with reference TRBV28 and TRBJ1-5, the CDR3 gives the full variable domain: DVKVTQSSRYLVKRTGEKVFLECVQDMDHENMFWYRQDPGLGLRLIYFSYDVKMKEKGDIPEGYSVSREKKERFSLILESASTNQTSMYLCASSLRGGRKPQHFGDGTRLSIL.